The 16 T cell receptor beta chains below all came from one sample that was sequenced in a study of blood T cell repertoires in COVID-19. The table came from immunoSEQ multiplex PCR; TCRdb's copy has only in-frame clones and leaves some out. The sample has a few hundred thousand clones; 88% are singletons. The sequenced material came from PBMCs or T cells enriched from blood (not recorded which). All receptors come from a woman aged 18 to 35 who had recovered from COVID-19.

V gene TRBV19 combines with J gene TRBJ1-3; D is possibly TRBD1 (6 bases). In germline, CDR1 is LNHDA, CDR2 SQIVND (reference sequence). CDR3 length: 17 residues. The germline V and J ends were trimmed by 7 bases and 4 bases, with 23 bases remaining between them. The CDR3 loop reads CASTNPTRGGSGNTIYF. The CDR3 DNA follows: TGTGCCAGTACCAACCCCACTCGGGGGGGCTCCGGAAACACCATATATTTT.

The V and J genes are TRBV7-3 and TRBJ1-6; no reliable D call. The length of the CDR3 is 14 residues. Per germline, CDR1 SGHTA and CDR2 FQGTGA. Trimming took off 4 bases at V and 7 bases at J, with 11 bases between the two ends. CDR3 sequence: CASSSRMGNSPLHF. For the CDR3, the DNA is TGTGCCAGCAGCTCCCGAATGGGCAATTCACCCCTCCACTTT. Together with reference TRBV7-3 and TRBJ1-6, the CDR3 gives the full variable domain: GAGVSQTPSNKVTEKGKYVELRCDPISGHTALYWYRQSLGQGPEFLIYFQGTGAADDSGLPNDRFFAVRPEGSVSTLKIQRTERGDSAVYLCASSSRMGNSPLHFGNGTRLTVT.

The V and J genes are TRBV19 and TRBJ1-5; TRBD1 matches at 7 bases. Germline lookup yields CDR1 LNHDA and CDR2 SQIVND (reference sequence). The J segment lost 5 bases and the V segment lost 10 bases, leaving 8 bases of the junction unmatched. CDR3 length equals 13 residues. CDR3 coding DNA: TGTGCCACCCAGAAGGGGGCAGATCAGCCCCAGCATTTT. The encoded protein is CATQKGADQPQHF. Supplemented by reference TRBV19 and TRBJ1-5, the full variable domain reads DGGITQSPKYLFRKEGQNVTLSCEQNLNHDAMYWYRQDPGQGLRLIYYSQIVNDFQKGDIAEGYSVSREKKESFPLTVTSAQKNPTAFYLCATQKGADQPQHFGDGTRLSIL.

The gene calls are TRBV12-5 and TRBJ1-1, with no clear D. The ends were cut back, 2 bases at V and 5 bases at J, with 12 bases in the middle. This CDR3 comprises 14 residues. Germline assignment: CDR1 LGHNT and CDR2 FRNRAP. DNA of the CDR3: TGTGCTAGTGGTTTGCGGAGTTCGGGGACTGAAGCTTTCTTT. It codes for CASGLRSSGTEAFF.

This sequence joins TRBV7-9 and TRBJ2-7; TRBD1 might be the D (6 bases). V lost 3 bases and J 3 bases, leaving 12 bases between the germline ends. The V gene's germline CDR1 is SEHNR and CDR2 FQNEAQ (reference sequence). The CDR3 totals 14 residues. The CDR3 DNA is TGTGCCAGCAGCTTGTCTTCCAGGGGCTACGAGCAGTACTTC. Its protein product is CASSLSSRGYEQYF.

The chain uses TRBV11-2 and TRBJ2-1, with D perhaps matching TRBD1 (6 bases). Germline CDR1 and CDR2: SGHAT and FQNNGV. The CDR3 sequence is 18 residues long. With 5 bases removed from V and 4 bases from J, the gap between germline ends came to 24 bases. The CDR3 region has the DNA TGTGCCAGCAGCGATCCGCAAACCGGGACATTTACTTACAATGAGCAGTTCTTC. Translated, it gives CASSDPQTGTFTYNEQFF.

The chain is built from TRBV9 and TRBJ1-4; D possibly corresponds to TRBD1 (5 bases). This CDR3 is 14 amino acids long. Germline V gives CDR1 SGDLS, CDR2 YYNGEE. V was shortened by 7 bases and J by 0 bases, with 10 bases between the two germline ends. CDR3 coding DNA: TGTGCCAGCGGCTGGGGGGCAACTAATGAAAAACTGTTTTTT. Translating gives CASGWGATNEKLFF.

The genes are TRBV10-3 and TRBJ2-7; unclear D gene. Germline CDR1 reads ENHRY; CDR2 reads SYGVKD. The CDR3 totals 13 residues. V was cut by 0 bases and J by 6 bases, with 9 bases left in between. The CDR3 spells CAISESTESEQYF. The CDR3 DNA reads TGTGCCATCAGTGAGTCAACTGAATCCGAGCAGTACTTC.

The chain has TRBV5-1 and TRBJ1-3, with D tentatively TRBD1 (5 bases). The CDR3 is 15 residues long. From germline, CDR1 is SGHRS and CDR2 YFSETQ. V lost 3 bases to trimming and J lost 4 bases, with 14 bases between them. The CDR3: CASSSGDSKGNTIYF. Written as DNA, the CDR3 is TGCGCCAGCAGCTCCGGAGACAGTAAAGGAAACACCATATATTTT. The full variable domain, rest sourced from reference TRBV5-1 and TRBJ1-3, is KAGVTQTPRYLIKTRGQQVTLSCSPISGHRSVSWYQQTPGQGLQFLFEYFSETQRNKGNFPGRFSGRQFSNSRSEMNVSTLELGDSALYLCASSSGDSKGNTIYFGEGSWLTVV.

The chain couples TRBV28 to TRBJ2-5, with 11 bases aligning to TRBD2. CDR3 length equals 17 residues. Germline V gene sequence: CDR1 MDHEN, CDR2 SYDVKM. The trim removed 8 bases at V and 1 base at J, leaving 12 bases unmatched. The CDR3 DNA sequence: TGTGCCAGCGGGTGGACTAGCGGGTTTTGGGGCCAAGAGACCCAGTACTTC. Translating it yields CASGWTSGFWGQETQYF.

The sample holds one count of this clone. The chain is built from TRBV9 and TRBJ2-7; the match to TRBD1 covers 7 bases. Looked up from germline, CDR1 is SGDLS and CDR2 is YYNGEE. CDR3 length: 11 residues. Trimming cost V 2 bases and J 7 bases; bases outside gene matches: 0. The CDR3 protein is CASSVGQEQYF. The CDR3 DNA reads TGTGCCAGCAGCGTGGGACAGGAGCAGTACTTC.

The chain employs TRBV29-1 and TRBJ1-5; maybe TRBD1 (5 bases). The length of the CDR3 is 15 residues. The V gene lost 6 bases and the J gene lost 6 bases, with 21 bases spanning the gap. The germline CDR1 and CDR2 sequences are SQVTM and ANQGSEA. The CDR3 region has the DNA TGCAGCGTGGCGGAGGGGAATTCTGAGGCTCAGCCCCAGCATTTT. Protein sequence: CSVAEGNSEAQPQHF.

This rearrangement joins TRBV6-5 to TRBJ2-2; the match to TRBD1 covers 7 bases. Germline V gene lookup returns CDR1 MNHEY and CDR2 SVGAGI. The CDR3 is 13 amino acids. J lost 5 bases, V lost 7 bases, and 4 bases had no gene match. The CDR3 DNA follows: TGTGCCAGCACGAGGGGGCGGACCGGGGAGCTGTTTTTT. It is translated as CASTRGRTGELFF.

J is TRBJ2-3 and V is TRBV4-2; weak D call: TRBD2 (6 bases). The CDR3 loop spans 16 amino acids. Germline assignment: CDR1 LGHNA and CDR2 YNFKEQ. Between the trimmed V and J ends, which lost 4 bases and 4 bases, there was a span of 18 bases. The CDR3, as DNA: TGTGCCAGCAGCCTCGGGGGAGAGGGAATGGCAGATACGCAGTATTTT. It codes for CASSLGGEGMADTQYF.

This chain links TRBV21-1 with TRBJ1-3; TRBD1, as called in the table, went unchecked against the DNA. TRBV21-1 is a recognized pseudogene. This CDR3 contains 21 residues. Here the CDR3 reads CASSTPCPCDRGPISGNTIYF. DNA for the CDR3: TGTGCCAGCAGCACACCATGCCCCTGCGACAGGGGACCAATTTCTGGAAACACCATATATTTT.

The chain has TRBV29-1 and TRBJ1-3; TRBD1 aligns across 7 bases. V gave up 6 bases and J gave up 0 bases; unmatched junction bases: 5. CDR3 length equals 14 residues. The V gene's germline CDR1 is SQVTM and CDR2 ANQGSEA. The CDR3 sequence is CSVVDRASGNTIYF. The CDR3 DNA follows: TGCAGCGTAGTTGACAGGGCCTCTGGAAACACCATATATTTT.